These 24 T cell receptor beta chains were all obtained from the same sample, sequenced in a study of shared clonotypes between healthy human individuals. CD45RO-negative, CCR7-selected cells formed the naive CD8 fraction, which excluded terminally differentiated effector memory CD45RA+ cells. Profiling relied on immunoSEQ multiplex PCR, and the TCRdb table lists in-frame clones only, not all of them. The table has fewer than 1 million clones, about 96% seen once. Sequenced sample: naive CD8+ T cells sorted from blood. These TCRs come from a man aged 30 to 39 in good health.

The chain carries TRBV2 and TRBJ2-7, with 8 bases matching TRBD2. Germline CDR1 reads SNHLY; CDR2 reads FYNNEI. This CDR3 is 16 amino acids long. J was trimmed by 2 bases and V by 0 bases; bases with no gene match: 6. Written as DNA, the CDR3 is TGTGCCAGCAGTGAAGCGGGTAGCGGGGCTACCTACGAGCAGTACTTC. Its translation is CASSEAGSGATYEQYF.

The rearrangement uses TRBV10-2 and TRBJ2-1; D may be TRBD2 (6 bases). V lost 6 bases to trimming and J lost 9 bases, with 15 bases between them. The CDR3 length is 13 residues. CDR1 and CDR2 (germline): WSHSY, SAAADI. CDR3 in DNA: TGCGCCAGCAGCCTGTCTAGCGTAGGTGAGCAGTTCTTC. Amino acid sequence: CASSLSSVGEQFF.

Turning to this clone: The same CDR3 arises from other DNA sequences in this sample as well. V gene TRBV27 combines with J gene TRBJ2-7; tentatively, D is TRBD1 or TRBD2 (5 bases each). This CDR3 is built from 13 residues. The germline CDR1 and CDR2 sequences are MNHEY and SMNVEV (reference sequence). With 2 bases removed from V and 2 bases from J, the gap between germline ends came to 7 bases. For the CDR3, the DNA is TGTGCCAGCAGTTTAGAGGGGACCTACGAGCAGTACTTC. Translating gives CASSLEGTYEQYF.

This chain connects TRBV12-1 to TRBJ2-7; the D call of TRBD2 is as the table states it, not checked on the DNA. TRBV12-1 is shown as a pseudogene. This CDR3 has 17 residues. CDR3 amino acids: CASSFALVGGSSYEQYF. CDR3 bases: TGTGCCAGCAGCTTTGCATTGGTCGGGGGGAGCTCCTACGAGCAGTACTTC.

The CDR3 DNA sequence: TGTGCCAGCAGTGATTGGGGCCCGGCCAAAAACATTCAGTACTTC. Its protein is CASSDWGPAKNIQYF. This rearrangement joins TRBV28 to TRBJ2-4, with D perhaps matching TRBD1 (5 bases). The CDR3 length is 15 residues. The V and J ends lost 5 bases and 1 base respectively, with 12 bases between them. Germline values: CDR1 MDHEN, CDR2 SYDVKM.

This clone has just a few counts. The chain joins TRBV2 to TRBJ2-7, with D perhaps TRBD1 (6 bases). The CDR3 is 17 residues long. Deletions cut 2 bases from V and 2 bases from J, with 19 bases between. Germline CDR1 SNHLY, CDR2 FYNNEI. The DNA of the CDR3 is TGTGCCAGCAGTGAACCAATTGACAGGACCCCCACCTACGAGCAGTACTTC. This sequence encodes CASSEPIDRTPTYEQYF.

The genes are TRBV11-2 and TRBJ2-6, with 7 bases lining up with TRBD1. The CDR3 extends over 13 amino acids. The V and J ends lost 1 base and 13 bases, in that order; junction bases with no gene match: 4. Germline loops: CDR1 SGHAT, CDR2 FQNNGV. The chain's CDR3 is CASSLVTGVVLTF. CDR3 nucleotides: TGTGCCAGCAGCTTAGTCACAGGGGTAGTCCTGACTTTC.

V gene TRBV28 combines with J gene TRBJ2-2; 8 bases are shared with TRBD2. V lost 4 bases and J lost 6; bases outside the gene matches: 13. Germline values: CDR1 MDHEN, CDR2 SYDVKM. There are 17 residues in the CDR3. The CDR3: CASSSNPGLVVSGELFF. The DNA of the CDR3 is TGTGCCAGCAGTTCCAACCCGGGACTAGTTGTTTCCGGGGAGCTGTTTTTT.

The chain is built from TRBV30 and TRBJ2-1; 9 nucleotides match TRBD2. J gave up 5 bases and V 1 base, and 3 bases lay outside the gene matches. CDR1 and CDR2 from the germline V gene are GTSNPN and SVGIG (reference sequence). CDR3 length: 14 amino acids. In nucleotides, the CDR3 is TGTGCCTGGAGTGAAGCTAGCGGGAACAATGAGCAGTTCTTC. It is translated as CAWSEASGNNEQFF.

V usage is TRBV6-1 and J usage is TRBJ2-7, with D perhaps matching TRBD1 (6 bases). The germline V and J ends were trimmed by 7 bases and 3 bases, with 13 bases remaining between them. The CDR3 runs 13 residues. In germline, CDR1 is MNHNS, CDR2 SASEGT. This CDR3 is CASTPTGLYEQYF. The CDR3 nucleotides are TGTGCCAGCACCCCGACAGGTCTCTACGAGCAGTACTTC.

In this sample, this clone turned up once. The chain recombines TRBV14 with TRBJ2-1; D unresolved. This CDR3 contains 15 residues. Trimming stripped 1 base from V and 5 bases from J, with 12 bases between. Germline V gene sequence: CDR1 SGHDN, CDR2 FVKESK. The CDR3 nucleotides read TGTGCCAGCAGCCAAGTACGCTATAACAACAATGAGCAGTTCTTC. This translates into CASSQVRYNNNEQFF.

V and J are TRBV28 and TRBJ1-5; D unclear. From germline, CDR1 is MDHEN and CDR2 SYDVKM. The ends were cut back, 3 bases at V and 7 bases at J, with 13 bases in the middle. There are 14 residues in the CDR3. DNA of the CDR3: TGTGCCAGCAGTTTGGCCTGGATGGGGCAGCCCCAGCATTTT. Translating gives CASSLAWMGQPQHF.

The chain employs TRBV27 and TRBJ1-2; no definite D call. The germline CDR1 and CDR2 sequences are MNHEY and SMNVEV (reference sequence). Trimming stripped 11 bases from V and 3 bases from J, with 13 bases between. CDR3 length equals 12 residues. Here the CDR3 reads CASSGADYGYTF. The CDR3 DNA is TGTGCCTCGTCCGGTGCGGACTATGGCTACACCTTC.

The CDR3: CASSKSTGCTDTQYF. CDR3 coding DNA: TGTGCCAGCAGCAAATCGACAGGGTGCACAGATACGCAGTATTTT. This chain uses TRBV21-1 with TRBJ2-3; TRBD1 is the table's D call and was not checked against the DNA. TRBV21-1 is reported as a pseudogene. CDR3 length: 15 amino acids.

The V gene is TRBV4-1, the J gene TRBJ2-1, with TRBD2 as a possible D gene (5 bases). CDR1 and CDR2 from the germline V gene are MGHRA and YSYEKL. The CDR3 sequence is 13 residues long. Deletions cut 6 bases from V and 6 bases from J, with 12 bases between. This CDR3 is CASSPGLLNEQFF. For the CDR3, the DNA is TGCGCCAGCAGTCCTGGACTGCTCAATGAGCAGTTCTTC.

The CDR3 loop reads CASSPGLGVETQYF. In DNA, the CDR3 is TGTGCCAGCAGCCCGGGACTAGGGGTAGAGACCCAGTACTTC. This chain connects TRBV11-3 to TRBJ2-5; 8 nucleotides match TRBD2. Germline CDR1 reads SGHNT; CDR2 reads YENEEA. The CDR3 extends over 14 amino acids. V trimming: 5 bases; J trimming: 4 bases; junction bases outside the gene matches: 6.

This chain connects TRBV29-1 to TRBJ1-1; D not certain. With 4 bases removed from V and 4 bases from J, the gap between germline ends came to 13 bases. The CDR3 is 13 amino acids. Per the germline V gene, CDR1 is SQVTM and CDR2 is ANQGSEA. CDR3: CSVVGSRGTEAFF. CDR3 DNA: TGCAGCGTTGTGGGCAGCCGGGGCACTGAAGCTTTCTTT.

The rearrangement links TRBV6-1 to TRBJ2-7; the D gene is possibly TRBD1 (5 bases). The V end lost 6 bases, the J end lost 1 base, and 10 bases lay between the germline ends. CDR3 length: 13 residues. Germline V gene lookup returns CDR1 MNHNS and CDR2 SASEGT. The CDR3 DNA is TGTGCCAGCAGACCCAGGGCTTCCTACGAGCAGTACTTC. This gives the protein CASRPRASYEQYF.

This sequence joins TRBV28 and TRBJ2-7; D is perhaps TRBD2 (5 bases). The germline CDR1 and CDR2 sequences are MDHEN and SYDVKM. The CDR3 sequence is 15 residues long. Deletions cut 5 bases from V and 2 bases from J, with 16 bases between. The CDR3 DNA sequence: TGTGCCAGCAGTCACTTCGAAGGACTGGCCTACGAGCAGTACTTC. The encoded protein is CASSHFEGLAYEQYF. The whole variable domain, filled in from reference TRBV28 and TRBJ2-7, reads DVKVTQSSRYLVKRTGEKVFLECVQDMDHENMFWYRQDPGLGLRLIYFSYDVKMKEKGDIPEGYSVSREKKERFSLILESASTNQTSMYLCASSHFEGLAYEQYFGPGTRLTVT.

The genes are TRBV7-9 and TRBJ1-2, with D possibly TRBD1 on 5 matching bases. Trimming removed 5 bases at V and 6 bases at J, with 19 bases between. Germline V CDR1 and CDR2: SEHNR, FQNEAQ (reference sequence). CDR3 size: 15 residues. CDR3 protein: CASSLTVSGEDGYTF. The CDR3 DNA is TGTGCCAGCAGCCTGACAGTAAGTGGAGAGGATGGCTACACCTTC.

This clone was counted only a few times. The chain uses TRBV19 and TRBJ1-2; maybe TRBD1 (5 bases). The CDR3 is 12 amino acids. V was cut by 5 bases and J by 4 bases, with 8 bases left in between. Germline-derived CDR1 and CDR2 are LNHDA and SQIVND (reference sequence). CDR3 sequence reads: CASSPGGYGYTF. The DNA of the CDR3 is TGTGCCAGTAGTCCCGGGGGCTATGGCTACACCTTC.

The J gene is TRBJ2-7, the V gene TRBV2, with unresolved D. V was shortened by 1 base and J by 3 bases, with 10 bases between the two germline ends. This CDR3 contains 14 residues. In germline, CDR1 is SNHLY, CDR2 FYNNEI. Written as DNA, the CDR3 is TGTGCCAGCAGTGAAGTTTCAACAGACTACGAGCAGTACTTC. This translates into CASSEVSTDYEQYF.

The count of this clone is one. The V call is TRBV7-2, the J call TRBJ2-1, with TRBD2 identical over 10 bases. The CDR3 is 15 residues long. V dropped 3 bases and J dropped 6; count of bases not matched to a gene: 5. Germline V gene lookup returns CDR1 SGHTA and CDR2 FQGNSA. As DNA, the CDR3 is TGTGCCAGCAGCTTCCCTACTAGCGGGGTCAATGAGCAGTTCTTC. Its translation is CASSFPTSGVNEQFF. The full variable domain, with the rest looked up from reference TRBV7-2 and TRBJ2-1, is GAGVSQSPSNKVTEKGKDVELRCDPISGHTALYWYRQSLGQGLEFLIYFQGNSAPDKSGLPSDRFSAERTGGSVSTLTIQRTQQEDSAVYLCASSFPTSGVNEQFFGPGTRLTVL.

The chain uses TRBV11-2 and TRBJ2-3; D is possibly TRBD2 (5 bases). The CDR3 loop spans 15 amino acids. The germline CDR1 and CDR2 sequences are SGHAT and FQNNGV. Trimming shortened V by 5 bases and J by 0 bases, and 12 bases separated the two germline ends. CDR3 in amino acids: CASSKRGSSTDTQYF. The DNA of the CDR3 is TGTGCCAGCAGCAAACGGGGTTCTAGCACAGATACGCAGTATTTT. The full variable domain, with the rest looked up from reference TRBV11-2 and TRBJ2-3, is EAGVAQSPRYKIIEKRQSVAFWCNPISGHATLYWYQQILGQGPKLLIQFQNNGVVDDSQLPKDRFSAERLKGVDSTLKIQPAKLEDSAVYLCASSKRGSSTDTQYFGPGTRLTVL.